The sample holds one count of the clone carrying this T cell receptor (beta chain). The antigen remains undetermined. This entry comes from a study of siplizumab effects on memory and regulatory T cells. Study-level background: Run as pairs, the mixed lymphocyte reactions received siplizumab at around 0.98 ug/mL or no drug.

Notes on the study in general: Roughly 80-96% of proliferating clones (CD4+ or CD8+) could not be assigned a naive or memory phenotype.

TCRdb's table, derived via immunoSEQ multiplex PCR, lists solely in-frame clones and lacks some. Of about 4,500 clones in the sample, around 50% were seen once. The mixed lymphocyte reaction cells were cocultured at 37°C for six to seven days. The clonotype was recovered from a human donor in good health; the cells came from an allogeneic mixed lymphocyte reaction. Some clones in this sample may be carry-over from other donors' samples. Sequenced input: CFSE-low (dividing) CD4+ T cells sorted from an allogeneic mixed lymphocyte reaction.

CDR3 in DNA: TGCGCCAGCAGTCACCGAGGGACAGGGAGAGGGGAGACCCAGTACTTC. It translates to CASSHRGTGRGETQYF. The chain combines TRBV23-1 with TRBJ2-5; 9 bases are shared with TRBD1. TRBV23-1 is labeled an ORF, and its function is uncertain. The J segment lost 5 bases and the V segment lost 3 bases, leaving 10 bases of the junction unmatched. CDR3 length equals 16 residues.